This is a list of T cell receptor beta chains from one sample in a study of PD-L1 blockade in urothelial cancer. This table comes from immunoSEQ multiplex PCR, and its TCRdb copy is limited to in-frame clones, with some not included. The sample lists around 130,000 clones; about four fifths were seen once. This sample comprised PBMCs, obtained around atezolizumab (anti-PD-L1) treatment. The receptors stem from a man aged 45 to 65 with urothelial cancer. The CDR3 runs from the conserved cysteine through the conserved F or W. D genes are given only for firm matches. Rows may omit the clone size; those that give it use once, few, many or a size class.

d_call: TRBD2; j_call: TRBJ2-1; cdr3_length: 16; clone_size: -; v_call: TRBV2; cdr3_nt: TGTGCCAGCCAAACAGCGGCGGGAGGGCCCTACAATGAGCAGTTCTTC; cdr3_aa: CASQTAAGGPYNEQFF
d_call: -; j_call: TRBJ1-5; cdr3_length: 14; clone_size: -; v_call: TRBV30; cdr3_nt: TGTGCCTGGAGTGGAGGGAGCAGCAATCAGCCCCAGCATTTT; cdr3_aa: CAWSGGSSNQPQHF
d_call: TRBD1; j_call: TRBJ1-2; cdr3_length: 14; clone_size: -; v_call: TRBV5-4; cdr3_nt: TGTGCCAGCAGCCCCCAGACAGGGGGAAACGGCTACACCTTC; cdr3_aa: CASSPQTGGNGYTF
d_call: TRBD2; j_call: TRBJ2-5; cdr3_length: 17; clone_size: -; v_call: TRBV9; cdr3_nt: TGTGCCAGCAGCGAAGGACTAGCGGGAGGGCCACAAGAGACCCAGTACTTC; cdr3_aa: CASSEGLAGGPQETQYF
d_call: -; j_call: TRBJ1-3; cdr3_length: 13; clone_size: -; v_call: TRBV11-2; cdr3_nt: TGTGCCAGCAGCCCGGGACTGGGAAACACCATATATTTT; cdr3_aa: CASSPGLGNTIYF
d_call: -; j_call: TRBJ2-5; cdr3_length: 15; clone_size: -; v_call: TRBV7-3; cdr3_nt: TGTGCCAGCAGCCCCCAAGCGGGTATCCAAGAGACCCAGTACTTC; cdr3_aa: CASSPQAGIQETQYF
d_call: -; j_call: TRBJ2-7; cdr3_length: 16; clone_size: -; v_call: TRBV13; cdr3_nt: TGTGCCAGCAGCTTATCGCGGGCCTTACTAGGCCACGAGCAGTACTTC; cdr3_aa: CASSLSRALLGHEQYF
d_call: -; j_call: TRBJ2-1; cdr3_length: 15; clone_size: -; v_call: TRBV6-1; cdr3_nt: TGTGCCAGCTCCGGGTGGGGCCCGGCTCTCTCTGAGCAGTTCTTC; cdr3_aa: CASSGWGPALSEQFF
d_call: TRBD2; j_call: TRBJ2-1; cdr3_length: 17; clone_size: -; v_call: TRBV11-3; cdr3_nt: TGTGCCAGCAGCCTGGGACTAGCGGGAGGGGGTCCCGATGAGCAGTTCTTC; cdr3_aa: CASSLGLAGGGPDEQFF
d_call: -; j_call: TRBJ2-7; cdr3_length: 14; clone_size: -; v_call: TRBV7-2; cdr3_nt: TGTGCCAGCAGCTTAGATCTTCCTAGCGTCGAGCAGTACTTC; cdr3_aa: CASSLDLPSVEQYF
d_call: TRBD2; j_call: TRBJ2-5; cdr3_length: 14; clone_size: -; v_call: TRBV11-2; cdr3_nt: TGTGCCAGCAGCCTCCTAGCGGGAGAAGAGACCCAGTACTTC; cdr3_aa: CASSLLAGEETQYF
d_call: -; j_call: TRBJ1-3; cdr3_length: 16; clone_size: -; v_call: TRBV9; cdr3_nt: TGTGCCAGCAGCGATCGCGGGGCCCACTCTGGAAACACCATATATTTT; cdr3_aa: CASSDRGAHSGNTIYF
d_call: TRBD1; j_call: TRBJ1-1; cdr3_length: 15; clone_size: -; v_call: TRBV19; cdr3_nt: TGTGCCAGTAGTATCGCAGGGGGCAGGAACACTGAAGCTTTCTTT; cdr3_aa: CASSIAGGRNTEAFF
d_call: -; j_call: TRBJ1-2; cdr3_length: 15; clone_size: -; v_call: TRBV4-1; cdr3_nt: TGCGCCAGCAGCCAAGCTGACAGGCTGTCGTTCGGCTACACCTTC; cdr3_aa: CASSQADRLSFGYTF
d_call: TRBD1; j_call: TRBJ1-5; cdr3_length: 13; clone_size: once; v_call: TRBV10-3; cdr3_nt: TGTGCCACTGGACAGGGTCACGATCAGCCCCAGCATTTT; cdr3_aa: CATGQGHDQPQHF
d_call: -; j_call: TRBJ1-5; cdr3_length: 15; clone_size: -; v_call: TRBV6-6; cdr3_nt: TGTGCCAGCAGTTACTCCCCAATGACAGATCAGCCCCAGCATTTT; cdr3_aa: CASSYSPMTDQPQHF
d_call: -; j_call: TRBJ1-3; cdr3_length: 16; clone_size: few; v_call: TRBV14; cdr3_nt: TGTGCCAGCAGCCAAAATTGGGAGACGCGCCAGGCTGACATATATTTT; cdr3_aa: CASSQNWETRQADIYF
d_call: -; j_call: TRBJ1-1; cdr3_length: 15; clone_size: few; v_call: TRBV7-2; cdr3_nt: TGTGCCAGCAGCTTACTCGGAGTGCGGAACACTGAAGCTTTCTTT; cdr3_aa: CASSLLGVRNTEAFF
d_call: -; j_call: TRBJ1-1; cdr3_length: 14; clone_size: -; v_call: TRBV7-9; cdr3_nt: TGTGCCAGCAGCCCACCGTCGGGGTCAACTGAAGCTTTCTTT; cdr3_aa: CASSPPSGSTEAFF
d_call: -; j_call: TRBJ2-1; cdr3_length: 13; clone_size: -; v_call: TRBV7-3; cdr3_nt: TGTGCCAGCAGCTCTTACACCAACAATGAGCAGTTCTTC; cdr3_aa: CASSSYTNNEQFF
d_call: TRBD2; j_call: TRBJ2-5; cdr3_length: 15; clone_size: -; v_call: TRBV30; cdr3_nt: TGTGCCTGGAGTGTCACCGGGACTAGGATTAAGACCCAGTACTTC; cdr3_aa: CAWSVTGTRIKTQYF
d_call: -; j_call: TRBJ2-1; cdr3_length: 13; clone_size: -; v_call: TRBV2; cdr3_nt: TGTGCCAGCAGTGAATGCGAGAGTTGTGAGCAGTTCTTC; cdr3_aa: CASSECESCEQFF
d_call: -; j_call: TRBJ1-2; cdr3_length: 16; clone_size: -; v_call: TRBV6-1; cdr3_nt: TGTGCCAGCAGTGAAAGTCGGGGTCGGGCGACGTATGGCTACACCTTC; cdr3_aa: CASSESRGRATYGYTF
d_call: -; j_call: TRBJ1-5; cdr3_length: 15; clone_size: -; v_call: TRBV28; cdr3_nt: TGTGCCAGCAGTTCCTCCGGGACTGGCAATCAGCCCCAGCATTTT; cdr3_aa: CASSSSGTGNQPQHF
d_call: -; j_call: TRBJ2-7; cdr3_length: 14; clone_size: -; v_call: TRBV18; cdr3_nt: TGTGCCAGCTCACCACTGCGGGACAGCTACGAGCAGTACTTC; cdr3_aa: CASSPLRDSYEQYF
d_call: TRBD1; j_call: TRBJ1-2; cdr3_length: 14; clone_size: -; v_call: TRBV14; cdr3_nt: TGTGCCAGCAGCCGAATACAGGGGATCTATGGCTACACCTTC; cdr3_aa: CASSRIQGIYGYTF
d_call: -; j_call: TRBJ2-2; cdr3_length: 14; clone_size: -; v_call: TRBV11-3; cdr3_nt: TGTGCCAGCAGCTTGGCGGGGCTCGCCGGGGAGCTGTTTTTT; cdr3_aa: CASSLAGLAGELFF
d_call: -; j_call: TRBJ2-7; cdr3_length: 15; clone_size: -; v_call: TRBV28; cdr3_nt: TGTGCCAGCAGTTCGTCTAGCGCGAACTCCTACGAGCAGTACTTC; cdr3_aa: CASSSSSANSYEQYF
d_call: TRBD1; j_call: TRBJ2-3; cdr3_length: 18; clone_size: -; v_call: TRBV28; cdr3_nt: TGTGCCAGCAGTTTAAGGGGGATGGGACAGGGGATCCCAGATACGCAGTATTTT; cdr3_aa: CASSLRGMGQGIPDTQYF
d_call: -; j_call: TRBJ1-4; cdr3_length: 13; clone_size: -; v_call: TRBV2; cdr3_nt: TGTGCCAGCCTACGAGGCCCGAATGAAAAACTGTTTTTT; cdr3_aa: CASLRGPNEKLFF
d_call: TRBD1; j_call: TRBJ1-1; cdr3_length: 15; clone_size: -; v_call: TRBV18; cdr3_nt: TGTGCCAGCTCACCACGGCAGGGGGGGAACACTGAAGCTTTCTTT; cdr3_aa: CASSPRQGGNTEAFF
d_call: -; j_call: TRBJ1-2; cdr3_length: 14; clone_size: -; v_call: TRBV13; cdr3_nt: TGTGCCAGCAGATCTCAGACCGTTCGGAGTGGCTACACCTTC; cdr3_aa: CASRSQTVRSGYTF
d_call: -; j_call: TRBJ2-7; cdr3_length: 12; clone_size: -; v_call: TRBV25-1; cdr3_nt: TGTGCCAGCAGTCGGCTAGACTACGAGCAGTACTTC; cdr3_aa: CASSRLDYEQYF
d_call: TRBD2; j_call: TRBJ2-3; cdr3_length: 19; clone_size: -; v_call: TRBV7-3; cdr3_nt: TGTGCCAGCAGCCCTGGGACTAGCGGGAGGGCCGTACGTATAGATACGCAGTATTTT; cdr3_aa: CASSPGTSGRAVRIDTQYF
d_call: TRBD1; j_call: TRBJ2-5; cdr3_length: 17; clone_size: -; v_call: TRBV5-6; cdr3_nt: TGTGCCAGCAGCTTGTTCGGACAGGGAGTTTTGGGTAGGGCCCAGTACTTC; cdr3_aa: CASSLFGQGVLGRAQYF
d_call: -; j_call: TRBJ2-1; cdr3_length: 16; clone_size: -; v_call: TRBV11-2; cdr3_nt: TGTGCCAGCAGCCCGCAGCGACTGAGCTCCTACAATGAGCAGTTCTTC; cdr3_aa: CASSPQRLSSYNEQFF
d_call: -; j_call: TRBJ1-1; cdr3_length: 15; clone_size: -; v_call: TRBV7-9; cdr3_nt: TGTGCCAGCAGCTTAGAGGGACACGAGAACACTGAAGCTTTCTTT; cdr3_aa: CASSLEGHENTEAFF
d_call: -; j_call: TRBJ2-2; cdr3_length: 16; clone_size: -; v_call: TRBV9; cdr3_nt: TGTGCCAGCACCCCTGGGGCAGTAGAATTTGCCGGGGAGCTGTTTTTT; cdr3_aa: CASTPGAVEFAGELFF
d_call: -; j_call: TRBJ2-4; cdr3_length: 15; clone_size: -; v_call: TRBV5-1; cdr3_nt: TGCGCCAGCAGCAGCGGGGCAGGGGGCGCGAACATTCAGTACTTC; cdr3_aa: CASSSGAGGANIQYF
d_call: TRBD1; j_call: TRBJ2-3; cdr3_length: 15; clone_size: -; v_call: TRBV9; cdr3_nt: TGTGCCAGCAGCGCAAGGGGGCGCGGCACAGATACGCAGTATTTT; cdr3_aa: CASSARGRGTDTQYF
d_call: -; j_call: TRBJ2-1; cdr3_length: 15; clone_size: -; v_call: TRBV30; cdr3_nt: TGTGCCTGGAGTGGCTATGCCCGGAGGGACAATGAGCAGTTCTTC; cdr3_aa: CAWSGYARRDNEQFF
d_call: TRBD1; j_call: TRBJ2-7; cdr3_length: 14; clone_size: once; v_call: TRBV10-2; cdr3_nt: TGCGCCAGCAGTGTGAGGACAGGGTACTACGAGCAGTACTTC; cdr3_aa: CASSVRTGYYEQYF
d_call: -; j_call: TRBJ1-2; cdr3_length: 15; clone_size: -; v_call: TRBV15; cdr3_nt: TGTGCCACCAGCAGAGATCGGGGAGGGATCGATGGCTACACCTTC; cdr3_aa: CATSRDRGGIDGYTF
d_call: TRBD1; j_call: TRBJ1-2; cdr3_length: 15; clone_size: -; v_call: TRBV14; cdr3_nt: TGTGCCAGCAGCGCTCGACAGGGCCCAAACTATGGCTACACCTTC; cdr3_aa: CASSARQGPNYGYTF
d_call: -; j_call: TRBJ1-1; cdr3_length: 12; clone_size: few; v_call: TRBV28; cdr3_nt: TGTGCCAGCAGTCTCAGGGGTTTGGCGGCTTTCTTT; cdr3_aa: CASSLRGLAAFF
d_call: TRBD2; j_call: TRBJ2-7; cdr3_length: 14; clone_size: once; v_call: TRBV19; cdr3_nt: TGTGCCAGTAGTAGTAGCGGGACGGGCTACGAGCAGTACTTC; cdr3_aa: CASSSSGTGYEQYF
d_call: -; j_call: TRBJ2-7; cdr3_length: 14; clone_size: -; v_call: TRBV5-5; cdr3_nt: TGTGCCAGCAGCTTGCCCGGGTCCAGAGGCGAGCAGTACTTC; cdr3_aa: CASSLPGSRGEQYF
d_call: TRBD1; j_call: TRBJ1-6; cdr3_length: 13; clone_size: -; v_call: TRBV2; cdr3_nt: TGTGCCACCAAGGGACAGGACACGGGTCCCCTCCACTTT; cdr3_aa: CATKGQDTGPLHF
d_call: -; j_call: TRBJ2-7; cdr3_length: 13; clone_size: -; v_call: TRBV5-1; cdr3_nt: TGCGCCAGCAGTTGGATCAGGGGGGAAGAGCAGTACTTC; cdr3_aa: CASSWIRGEEQYF
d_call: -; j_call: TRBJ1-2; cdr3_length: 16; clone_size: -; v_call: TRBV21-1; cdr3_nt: TGTGCCAGCAGCAATGGAGGGCAGCAAACACACTATGGCTACACCTTC; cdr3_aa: CASSNGGQQTHYGYTF
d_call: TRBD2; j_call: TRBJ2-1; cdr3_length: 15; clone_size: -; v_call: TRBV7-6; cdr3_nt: TGTGCCAGCAGAGCTAGCGGGATGGCCTACAATGAGCAGTTCTTC; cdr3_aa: CASRASGMAYNEQFF
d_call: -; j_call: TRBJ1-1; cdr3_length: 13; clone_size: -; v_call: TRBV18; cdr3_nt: TGTGCCAGCTCACCGACGGGGAACACTGAAGCTTTCTTT; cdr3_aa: CASSPTGNTEAFF
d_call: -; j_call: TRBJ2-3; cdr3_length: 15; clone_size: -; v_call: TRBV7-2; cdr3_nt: TGTGCCAGCAGCTTAGTTGGCTCCAGCACAGATACGCAGTATTTT; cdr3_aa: CASSLVGSSTDTQYF
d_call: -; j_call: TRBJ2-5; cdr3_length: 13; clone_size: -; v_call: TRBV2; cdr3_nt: TGTGCCAGCAGTATGACTGGCGGCGAGACCCAGTACTTC; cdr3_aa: CASSMTGGETQYF